This T cell receptor beta chain was documented in a study of technical replicates of blood from a few donors. Profiling relied on immunoSEQ multiplex PCR, and the TCRdb table lists in-frame clones only, not all of them. The sample has about 82,000 clones, 96% seen once. The sequence was obtained from a human donor in good health. Sequences were obtained from T cells isolated from PBMCs.

The CDR3 loop is CASTFKTRQGQNEKLFF. The CDR3 DNA reads TGTGCCAGTACCTTTAAAACACGACAGGGACAAAATGAAAAACTGTTTTTT. J is TRBJ1-4 and V is TRBV19, with 7 bases lining up with TRBD1. This CDR3 comprises 17 residues. Trimming at V came to 7 bases and at J to 5 bases, leaving 16 bases not matched to a gene. The germline V gene has CDR1 LNHDA and CDR2 SQIVND (reference sequence).